This TCR beta chain stems from a study of T cell responses to AZD1222 COVID-19 vaccine. The method was immunoSEQ multiplex PCR; TCRdb's version includes in-frame clones alone and lacks a portion of them. This table has over 130,000 clones, 80% to 95% appearing once. Trimming cost V 8 bases and J 0 bases; bases outside gene matches: 5. The CDR3 runs 14 residues. Germline CDR1 is KGHSH and CDR2 is LQKENI. The sample in question was peripheral blood, obtained 28 days after the second AZD1222 dose. V gene TRBV18 combines with J gene TRBJ2-5; 8 bases are a match to TRBD1. The sequence came from an adult who received the AZD1222 COVID-19 vaccine. The CDR3 DNA sequence: TGTGCCAGCCAAGGGACAGGACACCAAGAGACCCAGTACTTC. It translates to CASQGTGHQETQYF.